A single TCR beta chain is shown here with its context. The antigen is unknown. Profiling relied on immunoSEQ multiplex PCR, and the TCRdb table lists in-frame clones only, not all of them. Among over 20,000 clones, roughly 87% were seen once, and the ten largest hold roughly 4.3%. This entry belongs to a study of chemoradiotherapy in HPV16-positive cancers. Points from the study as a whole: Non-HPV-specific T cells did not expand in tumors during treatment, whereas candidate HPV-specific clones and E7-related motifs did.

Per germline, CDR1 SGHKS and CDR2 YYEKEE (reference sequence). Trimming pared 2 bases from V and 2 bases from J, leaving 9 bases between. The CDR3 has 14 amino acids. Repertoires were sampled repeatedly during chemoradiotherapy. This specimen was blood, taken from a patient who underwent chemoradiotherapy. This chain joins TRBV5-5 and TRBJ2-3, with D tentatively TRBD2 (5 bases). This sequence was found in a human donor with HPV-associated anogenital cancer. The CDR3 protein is CASSFDYSTDTQYF. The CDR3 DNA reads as TGTGCCAGCAGCTTTGACTATTCCACAGATACGCAGTATTTT.